This T cell receptor (beta chain) originates from a study of blood T cells in healthy people across ages. Alongside a J-beta primer mix, a sample-barcoded 5' primer served in a second PCR lasting roughly 7 to 11 cycles. In TCRdb, the 5' RACE reads were re-called with MiXCR into one record per CDR3 protein. The data contain 600,000 to 900,000 distinct CDR3 sequences, roughly 25% of them singletons. The CDR3 is made up of 17 amino acids. CDR1 and CDR2 from the germline V gene are MNHEY and SMNVEV (reference sequence). V lost 2 bases, J lost 2 bases, and 6 bases stayed unmatched. This clonotype has only a few counts. These same records also appear under a second study, on T cells of mothers and their children.

Sample: blood. The source is a boy younger than 18 in good health. V gene TRBV27 combines with J gene TRBJ2-1; 10 nucleotides align to TRBD1. The CDR3 sequence: CASSLAGGQGAYNEQFF. CDR3 DNA sequence: TGTGCCAGCAGTTTAGCCGGTGGACAGGGGGCCTACAATGAGCAGTTCTTC.